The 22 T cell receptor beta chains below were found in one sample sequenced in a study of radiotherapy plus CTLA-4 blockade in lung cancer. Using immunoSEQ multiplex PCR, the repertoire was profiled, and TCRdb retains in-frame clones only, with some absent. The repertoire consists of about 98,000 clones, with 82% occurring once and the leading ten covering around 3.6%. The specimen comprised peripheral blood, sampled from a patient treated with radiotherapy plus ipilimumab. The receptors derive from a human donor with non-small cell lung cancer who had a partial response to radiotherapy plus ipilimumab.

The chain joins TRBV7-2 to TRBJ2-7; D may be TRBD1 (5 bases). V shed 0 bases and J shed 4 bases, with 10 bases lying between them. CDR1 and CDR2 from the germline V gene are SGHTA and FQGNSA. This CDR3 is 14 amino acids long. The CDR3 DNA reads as TGTGCCAGCAGCTTAGCGTTCAGGGCTTACGAGCAGTACTTC. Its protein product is CASSLAFRAYEQYF.

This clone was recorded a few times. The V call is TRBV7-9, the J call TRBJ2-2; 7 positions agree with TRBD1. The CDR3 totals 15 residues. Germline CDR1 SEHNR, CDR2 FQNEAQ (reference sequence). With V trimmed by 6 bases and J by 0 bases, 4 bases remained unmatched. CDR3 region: CASRPGQANTGELFF. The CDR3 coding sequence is TGTGCCAGCAGACCCGGACAGGCGAACACCGGGGAGCTGTTTTTT.

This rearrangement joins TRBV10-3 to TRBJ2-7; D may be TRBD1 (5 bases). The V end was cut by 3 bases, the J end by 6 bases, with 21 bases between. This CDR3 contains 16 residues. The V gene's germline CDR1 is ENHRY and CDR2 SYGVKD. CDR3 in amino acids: CAISDKGQKLLSEQYF. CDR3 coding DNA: TGTGCCATCAGTGATAAAGGACAAAAGCTATTATCCGAGCAGTACTTC.

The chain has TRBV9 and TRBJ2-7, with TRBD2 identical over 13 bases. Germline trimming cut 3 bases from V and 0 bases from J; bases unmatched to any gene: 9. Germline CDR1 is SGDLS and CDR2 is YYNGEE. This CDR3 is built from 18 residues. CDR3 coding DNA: TGTGCCAGCAGCGCATCCGGGACTAGCGGGACCCTCTCCTACGAGCAGTACTTC. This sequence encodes CASSASGTSGTLSYEQYF.

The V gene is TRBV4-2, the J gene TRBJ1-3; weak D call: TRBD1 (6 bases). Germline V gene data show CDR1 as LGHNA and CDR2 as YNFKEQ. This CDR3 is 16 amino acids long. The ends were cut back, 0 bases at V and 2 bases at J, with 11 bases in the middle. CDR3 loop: CASSQDRTATGNTIYF. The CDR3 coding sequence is TGTGCCAGCAGCCAAGATAGGACAGCTACTGGAAACACCATATATTTT.

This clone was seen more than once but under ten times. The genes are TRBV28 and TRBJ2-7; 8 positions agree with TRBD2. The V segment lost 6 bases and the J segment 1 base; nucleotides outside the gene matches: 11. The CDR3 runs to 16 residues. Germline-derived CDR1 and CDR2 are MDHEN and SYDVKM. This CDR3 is CASSLLTGGGSYEQYF. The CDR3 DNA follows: TGTGCCAGCAGCCTATTGACCGGGGGGGGTTCCTACGAGCAGTACTTC.

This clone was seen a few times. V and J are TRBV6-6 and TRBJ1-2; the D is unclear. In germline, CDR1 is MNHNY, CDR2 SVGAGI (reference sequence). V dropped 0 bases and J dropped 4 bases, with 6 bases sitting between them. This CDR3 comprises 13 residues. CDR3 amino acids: CASSYSAGYGYTF. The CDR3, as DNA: TGTGCCAGCAGTTACTCTGCAGGCTATGGCTACACCTTC.

CDR3 residues: CAISEGTGGYEETQYF. The DNA for the CDR3 is TGTGCCATCAGTGAGGGAACAGGGGGCTACGAAGAGACCCAGTACTTC. The chain joins TRBV10-3 to TRBJ2-5; TRBD1 matches 9 bases. This CDR3 has 16 amino acids. Trimming at V came to 2 bases and at J to 3 bases, leaving 7 bases not matched to a gene. Germline loops: CDR1 ENHRY, CDR2 SYGVKD.

The CDR3 bases are TGTGCCAGCTCACCGGCGGGGGGGAACACTGAAGCTTTCTTT. Encoded protein: CASSPAGGNTEAFF. The J gene is TRBJ1-1, the V gene TRBV18; D is perhaps TRBD1 (5 bases). The V end lost 3 bases, the J end lost 1 base, and 9 bases lay between the germline ends. Germline CDR1 and CDR2: KGHSH and LQKENI. The CDR3 is made up of 14 amino acids.

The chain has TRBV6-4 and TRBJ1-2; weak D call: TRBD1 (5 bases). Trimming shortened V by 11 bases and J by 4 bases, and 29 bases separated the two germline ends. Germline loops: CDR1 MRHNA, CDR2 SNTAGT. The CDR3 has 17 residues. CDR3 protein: CAGLLANGGVFGYGYTF. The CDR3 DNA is TGTGCCGGCCTACTCGCAAACGGGGGGGTATTCGGCTATGGCTACACCTTC.

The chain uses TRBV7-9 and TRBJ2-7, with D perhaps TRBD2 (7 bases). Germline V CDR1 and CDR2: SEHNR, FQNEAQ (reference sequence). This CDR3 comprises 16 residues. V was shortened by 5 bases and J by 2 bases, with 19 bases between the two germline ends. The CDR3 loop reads CASSPDSRGDTYEQYF. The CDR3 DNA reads TGTGCCAGCAGCCCAGACTCCCGGGGGGACACCTACGAGCAGTACTTC.

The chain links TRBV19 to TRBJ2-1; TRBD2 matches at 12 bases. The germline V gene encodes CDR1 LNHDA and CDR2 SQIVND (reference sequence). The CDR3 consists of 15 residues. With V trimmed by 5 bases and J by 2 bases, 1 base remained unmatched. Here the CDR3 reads CASSASGRAYNEQFF. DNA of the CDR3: TGTGCCAGTAGTGCTAGCGGGAGGGCCTACAATGAGCAGTTCTTC.

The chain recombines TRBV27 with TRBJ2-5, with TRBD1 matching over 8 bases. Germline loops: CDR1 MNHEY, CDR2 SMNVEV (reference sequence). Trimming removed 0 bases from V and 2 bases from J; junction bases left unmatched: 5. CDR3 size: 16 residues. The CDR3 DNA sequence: TGTGCCAGCAGTTTATCGAGGACAGGGTGGCAAGAGACCCAGTACTTC. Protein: CASSLSRTGWQETQYF.

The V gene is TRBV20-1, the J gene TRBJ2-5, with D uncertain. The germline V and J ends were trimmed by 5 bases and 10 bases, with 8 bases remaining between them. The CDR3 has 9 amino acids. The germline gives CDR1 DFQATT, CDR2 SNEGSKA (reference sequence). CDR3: CSAPRSQYF. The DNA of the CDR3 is TGCAGTGCTCCGCGGAGCCAGTACTTC.

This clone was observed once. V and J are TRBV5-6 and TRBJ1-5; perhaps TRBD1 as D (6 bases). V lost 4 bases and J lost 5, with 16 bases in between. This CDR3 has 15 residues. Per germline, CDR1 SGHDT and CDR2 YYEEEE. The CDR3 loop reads CASSQGPGFDQPQHF. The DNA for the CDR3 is TGTGCCAGCAGCCAGGGGCCCGGCTTTGATCAGCCCCAGCATTTT.

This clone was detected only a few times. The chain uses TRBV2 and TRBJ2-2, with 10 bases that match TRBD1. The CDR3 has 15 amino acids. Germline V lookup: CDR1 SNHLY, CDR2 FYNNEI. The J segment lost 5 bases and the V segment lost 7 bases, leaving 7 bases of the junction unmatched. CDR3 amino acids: CASKTGQGRTGELFF. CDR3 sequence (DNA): TGTGCCAGCAAAACGGGACAGGGGCGAACCGGGGAGCTGTTTTTT.

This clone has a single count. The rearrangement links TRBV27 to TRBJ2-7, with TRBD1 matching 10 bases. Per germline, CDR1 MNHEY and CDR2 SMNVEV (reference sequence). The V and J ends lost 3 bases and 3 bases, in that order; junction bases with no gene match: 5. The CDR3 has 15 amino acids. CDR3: CASSFRTGGIYEQYF. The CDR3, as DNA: TGTGCCAGCAGTTTCCGGACAGGGGGAATCTACGAGCAGTACTTC.

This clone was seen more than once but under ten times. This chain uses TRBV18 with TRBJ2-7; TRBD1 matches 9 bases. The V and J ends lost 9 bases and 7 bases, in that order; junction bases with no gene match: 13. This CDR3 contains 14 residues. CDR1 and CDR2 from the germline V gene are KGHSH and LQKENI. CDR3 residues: CASSEVGQGREQYF. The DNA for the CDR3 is TGTGCCAGTTCCGAGGTGGGACAGGGAAGGGAGCAGTACTTC. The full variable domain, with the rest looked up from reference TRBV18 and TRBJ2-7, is NAGVMQNPRHLVRRRGQEARLRCSPMKGHSHVYWYRQLPEEGLKFMVYLQKENIIDESGMPKERFSAEFPKEGPSILRIQQVVRGDSAAYFCASSEVGQGREQYFGPGTRLTVT.

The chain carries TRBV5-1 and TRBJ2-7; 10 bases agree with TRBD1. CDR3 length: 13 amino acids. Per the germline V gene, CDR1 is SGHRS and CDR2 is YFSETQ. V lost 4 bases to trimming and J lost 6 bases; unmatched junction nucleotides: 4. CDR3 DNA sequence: TGCGCCAGCAGCGGGACAGGGGAACGCGAGCAGTACTTC. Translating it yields CASSGTGEREQYF. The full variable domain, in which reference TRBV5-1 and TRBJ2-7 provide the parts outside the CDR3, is KAGVTQTPRYLIKTRGQQVTLSCSPISGHRSVSWYQQTPGQGLQFLFEYFSETQRNKGNFPGRFSGRQFSNSRSEMNVSTLELGDSALYLCASSGTGEREQYFGPGTRLTVT.

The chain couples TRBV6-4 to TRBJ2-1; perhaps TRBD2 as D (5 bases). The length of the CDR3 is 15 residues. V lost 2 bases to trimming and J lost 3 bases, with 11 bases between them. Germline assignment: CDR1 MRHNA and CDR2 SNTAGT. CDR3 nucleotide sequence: TGTGCCAGCAGTGACGGGAGTGCTGGCTACAATGAGCAGTTCTTC. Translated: CASSDGSAGYNEQFF.

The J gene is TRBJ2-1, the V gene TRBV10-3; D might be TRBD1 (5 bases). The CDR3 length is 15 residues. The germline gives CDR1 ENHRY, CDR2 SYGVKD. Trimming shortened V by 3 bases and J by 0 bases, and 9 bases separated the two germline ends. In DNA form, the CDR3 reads TGTGCCATCAGTGAAACAGGTAGCTCCTACAATGAGCAGTTCTTC. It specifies CAISETGSSYNEQFF.

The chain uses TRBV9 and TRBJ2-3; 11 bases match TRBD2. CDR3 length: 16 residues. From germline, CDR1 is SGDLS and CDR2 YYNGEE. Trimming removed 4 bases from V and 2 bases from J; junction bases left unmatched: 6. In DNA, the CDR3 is TGTGCCAGCAGCTCCGGGACTAGCGGTCTCACAGATACGCAGTATTTT. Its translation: CASSSGTSGLTDTQYF.